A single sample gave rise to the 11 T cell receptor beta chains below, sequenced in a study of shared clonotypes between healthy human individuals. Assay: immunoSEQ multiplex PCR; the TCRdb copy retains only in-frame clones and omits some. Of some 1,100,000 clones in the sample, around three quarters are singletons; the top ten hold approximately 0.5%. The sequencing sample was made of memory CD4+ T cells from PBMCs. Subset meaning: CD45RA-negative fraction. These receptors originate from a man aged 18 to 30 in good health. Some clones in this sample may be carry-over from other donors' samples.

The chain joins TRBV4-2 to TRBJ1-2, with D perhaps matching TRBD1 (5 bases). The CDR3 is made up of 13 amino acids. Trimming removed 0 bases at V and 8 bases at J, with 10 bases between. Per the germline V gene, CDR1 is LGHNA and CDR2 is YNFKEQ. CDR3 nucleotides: TGTGCCAGCAGCCAAGAGGGGCTGCGGGGCTACACCTTC. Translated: CASSQEGLRGYTF.

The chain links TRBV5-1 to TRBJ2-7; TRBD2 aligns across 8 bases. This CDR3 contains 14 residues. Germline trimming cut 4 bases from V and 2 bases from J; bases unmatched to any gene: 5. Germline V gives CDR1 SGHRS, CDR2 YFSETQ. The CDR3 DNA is TGCGCCAGCAGCCCCCGGGGGGGGGCCTACGAGCAGTACTTC. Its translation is CASSPRGGAYEQYF.

In DNA form, the CDR3 reads TGTGCCAGCTCACCAGCCAGGGGCTCGAATGAAAAACTGTTTTTT. Amino acids: CASSPARGSNEKLFF. This chain uses TRBV18 with TRBJ1-4; D might be TRBD1 (6 bases). CDR1 is KGHSH and CDR2 is LQKENI in the germline V gene. The length of the CDR3 is 15 residues. The V and J ends lost 2 bases and 5 bases respectively, with 12 bases between them.

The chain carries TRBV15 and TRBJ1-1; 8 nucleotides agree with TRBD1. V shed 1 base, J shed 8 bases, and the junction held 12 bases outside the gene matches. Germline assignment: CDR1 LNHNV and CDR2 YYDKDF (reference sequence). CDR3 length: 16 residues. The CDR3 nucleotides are TGTGCCACCAGCAGAGGCCGGCAGGGGGCTATTTCGGAAGCTTTCTTT. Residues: CATSRGRQGAISEAFF.

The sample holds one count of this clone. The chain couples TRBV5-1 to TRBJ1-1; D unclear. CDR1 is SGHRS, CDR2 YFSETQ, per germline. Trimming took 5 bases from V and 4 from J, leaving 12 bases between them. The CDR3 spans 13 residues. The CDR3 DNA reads TGCGCCAGCAGGTCCGGCCGGGGCACTGAAGCTTTCTTT. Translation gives CASRSGRGTEAFF.

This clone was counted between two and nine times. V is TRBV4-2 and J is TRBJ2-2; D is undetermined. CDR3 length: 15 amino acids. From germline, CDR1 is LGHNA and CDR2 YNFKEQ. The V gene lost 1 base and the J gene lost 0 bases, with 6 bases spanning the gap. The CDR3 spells CASSQVLTNTGELFF. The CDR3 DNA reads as TGTGCCAGCAGCCAAGTCTTGACGAACACCGGGGAGCTGTTTTTT.

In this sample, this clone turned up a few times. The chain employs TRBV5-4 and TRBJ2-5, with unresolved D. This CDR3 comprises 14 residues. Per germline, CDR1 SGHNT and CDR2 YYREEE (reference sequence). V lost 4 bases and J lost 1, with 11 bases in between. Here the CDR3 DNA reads TGTGCCAGCAGCCCCCAGTACACCCAAGAGACCCAGTACTTC. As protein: CASSPQYTQETQYF.

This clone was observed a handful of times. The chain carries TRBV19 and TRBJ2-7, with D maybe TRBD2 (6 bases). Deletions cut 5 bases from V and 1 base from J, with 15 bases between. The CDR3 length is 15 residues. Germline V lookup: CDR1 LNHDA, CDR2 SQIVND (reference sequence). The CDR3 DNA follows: TGTGCCAGTAGTCCAGGGTGGAGGGGATCCTACGAGCAGTACTTC. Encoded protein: CASSPGWRGSYEQYF. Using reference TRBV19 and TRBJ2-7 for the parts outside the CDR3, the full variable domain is DGGITQSPKYLFRKEGQNVTLSCEQNLNHDAMYWYRQDPGQGLRLIYYSQIVNDFQKGDIAEGYSVSREKKESFPLTVTSAQKNPTAFYLCASSPGWRGSYEQYFGPGTRLTVT.

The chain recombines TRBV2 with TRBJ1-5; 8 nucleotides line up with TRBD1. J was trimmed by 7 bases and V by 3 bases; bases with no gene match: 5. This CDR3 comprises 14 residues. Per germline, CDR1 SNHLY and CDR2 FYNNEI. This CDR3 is CASSDQGAGQPQHF. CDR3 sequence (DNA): TGTGCCAGCAGTGATCAGGGGGCGGGCCAGCCCCAGCATTTT. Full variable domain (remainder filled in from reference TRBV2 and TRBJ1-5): EPEVTQTPSHQVTQMGQEVILRCVPISNHLYFYWYRQILGQKVEFLVSFYNNEISEKSEIFDDQFSVERPDGSNFTLKIRSTKLEDSAMYFCASSDQGAGQPQHFGDGTRLSIL.

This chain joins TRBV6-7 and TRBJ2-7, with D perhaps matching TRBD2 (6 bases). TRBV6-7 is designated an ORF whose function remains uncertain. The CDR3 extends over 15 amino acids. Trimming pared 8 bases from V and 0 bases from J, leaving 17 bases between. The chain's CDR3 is CASPGRPHPSYEQYF. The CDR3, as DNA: TGTGCCAGCCCGGGGAGGCCCCACCCCTCCTACGAGCAGTACTTC.

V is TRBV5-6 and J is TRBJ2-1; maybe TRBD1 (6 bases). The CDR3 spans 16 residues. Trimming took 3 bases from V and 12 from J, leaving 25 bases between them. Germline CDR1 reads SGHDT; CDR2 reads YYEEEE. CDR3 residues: CASSSPDRFVVTRQFF. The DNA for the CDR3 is TGTGCCAGCAGCTCCCCCGACAGGTTCGTCGTAACCCGGCAGTTCTTC.